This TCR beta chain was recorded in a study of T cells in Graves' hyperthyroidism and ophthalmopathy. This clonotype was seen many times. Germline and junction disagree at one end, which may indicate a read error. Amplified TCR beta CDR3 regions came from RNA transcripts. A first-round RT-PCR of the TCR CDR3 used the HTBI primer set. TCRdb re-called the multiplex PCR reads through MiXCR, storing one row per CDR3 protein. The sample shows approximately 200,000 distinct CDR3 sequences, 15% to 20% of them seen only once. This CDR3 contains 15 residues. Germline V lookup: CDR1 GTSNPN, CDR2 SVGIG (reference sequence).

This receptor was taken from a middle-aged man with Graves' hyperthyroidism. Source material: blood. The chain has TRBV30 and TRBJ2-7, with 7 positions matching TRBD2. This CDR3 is CAWKKGRWEGYEQCF. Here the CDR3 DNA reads TGTGCCTGGAAAAAGGGAAGGTGGGAGGGCTACGAGCAGTGCTTC. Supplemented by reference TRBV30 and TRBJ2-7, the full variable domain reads SQTIHQWPATLVQPVGSPLSLECTVEGTSNPNLYWYRQAAGRGLQLLFYSVGIGQISSEVPQNLSASRPQDRQFILSSKKLLLSDSGFYLCAWKKGRWEGYEQCFGPGTRLTVT.